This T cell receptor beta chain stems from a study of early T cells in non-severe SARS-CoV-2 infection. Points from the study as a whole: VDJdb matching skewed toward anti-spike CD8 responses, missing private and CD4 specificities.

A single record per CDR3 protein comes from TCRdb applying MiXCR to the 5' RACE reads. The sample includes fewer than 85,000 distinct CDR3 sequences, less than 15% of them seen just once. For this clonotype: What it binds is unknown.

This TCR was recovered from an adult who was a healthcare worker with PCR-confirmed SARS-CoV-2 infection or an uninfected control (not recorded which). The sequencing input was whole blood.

CDR3 loop: CASSSATDEQFF. The DNA of the CDR3 is TGTGCCAGCAGCTCAGCCACTGATGAGCAGTTCTTC. The chain has TRBV11-2 and TRBJ2-1; D unresolved. From germline, CDR1 is SGHAT and CDR2 FQNNGV. V lost 4 bases to trimming and J lost 8 bases, with 9 bases between them. The CDR3 is 12 amino acids. The variable domain in full, completed from reference TRBV11-2 and TRBJ2-1, reads EAGVAQSPRYKIIEKRQSVAFWCNPISGHATLYWYQQILGQGPKLLIQFQNNGVVDDSQLPKDRFSAERLKGVDSTLKIQPAKLEDSAVYLCASSSATDEQFFGPGTRLTVL.